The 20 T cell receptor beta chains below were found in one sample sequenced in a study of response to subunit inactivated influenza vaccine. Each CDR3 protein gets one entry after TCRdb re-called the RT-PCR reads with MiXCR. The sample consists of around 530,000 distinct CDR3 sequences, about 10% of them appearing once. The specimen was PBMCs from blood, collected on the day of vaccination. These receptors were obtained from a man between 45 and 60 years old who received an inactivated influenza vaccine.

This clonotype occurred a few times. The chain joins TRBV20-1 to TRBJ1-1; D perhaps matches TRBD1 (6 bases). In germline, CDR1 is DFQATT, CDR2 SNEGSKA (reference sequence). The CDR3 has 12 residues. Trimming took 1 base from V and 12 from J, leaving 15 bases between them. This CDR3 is CSARGQGLVTFF. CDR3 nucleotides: TGCAGTGCTAGAGGCCAGGGGTTGGTAACTTTCTTT.

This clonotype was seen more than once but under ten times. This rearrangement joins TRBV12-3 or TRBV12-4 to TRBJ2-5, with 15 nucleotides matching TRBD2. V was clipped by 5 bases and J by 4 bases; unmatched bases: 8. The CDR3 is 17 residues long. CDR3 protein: CASSPRPGLAGGETQYF. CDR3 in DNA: TGTGCCAGCAGTCCCCGCCCGGGACTAGCGGGGGGAGAGACCCAGTACTTC.

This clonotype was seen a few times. CDR3 nucleotide sequence: TGTGCCAGCAGTTACGTACAGCCCTCCTACGAGCAGTACTTC. Its translation: CASSYVQPSYEQYF. The chain links TRBV6-2 or TRBV6-3 to TRBJ2-7; no clear D. The V gene lost 2 bases and the J gene lost 0 bases, with 8 bases spanning the gap. CDR1 MNHEY and CDR2 SVGEGT come from the germline V gene. This CDR3 comprises 14 residues.

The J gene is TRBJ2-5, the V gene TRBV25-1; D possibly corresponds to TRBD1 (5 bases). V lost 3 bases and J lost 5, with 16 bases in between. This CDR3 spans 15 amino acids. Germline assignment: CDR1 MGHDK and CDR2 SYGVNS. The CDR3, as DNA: TGTGCCAGCAGTGAGGGGTTTGGGGCAGGCGAGACCCAGTACTTC. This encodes CASSEGFGAGETQYF. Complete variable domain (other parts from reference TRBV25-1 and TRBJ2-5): EADIYQTPRYLVIGTGKKITLECSQTMGHDKMYWYQQDPGMELHLIHYSYGVNSTEKGDLSSESTVSRIRTEHFPLTLESARPSHTSQYLCASSEGFGAGETQYFGPGTRLLVL.

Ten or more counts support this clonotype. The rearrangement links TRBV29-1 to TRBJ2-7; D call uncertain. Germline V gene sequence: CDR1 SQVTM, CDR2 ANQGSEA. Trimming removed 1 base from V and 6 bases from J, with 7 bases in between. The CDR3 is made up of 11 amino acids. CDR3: CSVEVDSEQYF. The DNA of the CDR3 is TGCAGCGTTGAAGTGGATAGCGAGCAGTACTTC.

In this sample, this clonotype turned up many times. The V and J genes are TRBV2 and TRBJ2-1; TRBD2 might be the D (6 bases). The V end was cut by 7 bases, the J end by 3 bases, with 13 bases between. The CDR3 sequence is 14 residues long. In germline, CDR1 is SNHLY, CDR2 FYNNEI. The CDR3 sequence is CASTQSGVYNEQFF. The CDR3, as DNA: TGTGCCAGCACCCAATCGGGGGTCTACAATGAGCAGTTCTTC.

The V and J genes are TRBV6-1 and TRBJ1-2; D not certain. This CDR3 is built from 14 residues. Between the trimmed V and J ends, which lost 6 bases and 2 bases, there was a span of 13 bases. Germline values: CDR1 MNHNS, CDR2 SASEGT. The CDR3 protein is CASSNGLANYGYTF. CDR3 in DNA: TGTGCCAGCAGCAACGGACTGGCAAACTATGGCTACACCTTC.

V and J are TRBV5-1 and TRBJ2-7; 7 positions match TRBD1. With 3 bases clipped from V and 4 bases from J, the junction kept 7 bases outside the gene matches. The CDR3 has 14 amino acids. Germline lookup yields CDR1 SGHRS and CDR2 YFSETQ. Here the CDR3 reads CASSWRTGSYEQYF. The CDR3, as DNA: TGCGCCAGCAGCTGGAGGACAGGATCTTACGAGCAGTACTTC.

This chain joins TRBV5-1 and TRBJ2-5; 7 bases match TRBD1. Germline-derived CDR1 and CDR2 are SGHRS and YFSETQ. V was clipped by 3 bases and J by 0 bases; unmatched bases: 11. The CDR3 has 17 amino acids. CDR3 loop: CASSSGRTGPNQETQYF. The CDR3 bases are TGCGCCAGCAGCTCTGGCCGGACAGGTCCGAACCAAGAGACCCAGTACTTC.

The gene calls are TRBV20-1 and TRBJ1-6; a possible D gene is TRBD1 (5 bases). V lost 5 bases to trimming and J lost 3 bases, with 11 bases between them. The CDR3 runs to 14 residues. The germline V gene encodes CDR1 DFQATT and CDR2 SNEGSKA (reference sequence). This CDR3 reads CSARPGGYNSPLHF. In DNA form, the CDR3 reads TGCAGTGCTCGTCCGGGGGGCTATAATTCACCCCTCCACTTT.

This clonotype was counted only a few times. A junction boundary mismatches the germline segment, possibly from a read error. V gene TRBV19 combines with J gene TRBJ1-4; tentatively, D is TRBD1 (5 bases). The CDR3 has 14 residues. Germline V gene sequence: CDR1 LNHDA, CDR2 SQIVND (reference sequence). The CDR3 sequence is CSSSDGTLSGKLFF. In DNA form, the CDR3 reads TGTTCCAGTAGTGACGGGACTCTAAGTGGAAAACTGTTTTTT.

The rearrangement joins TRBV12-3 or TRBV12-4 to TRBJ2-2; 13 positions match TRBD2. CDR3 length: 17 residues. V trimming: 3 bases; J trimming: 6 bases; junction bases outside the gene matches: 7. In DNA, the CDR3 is TGTGCCAGCAGTTTTTCGACTAGCGGGAGGAAGTCCGGGGAGCTGTTTTTT. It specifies CASSFSTSGRKSGELFF.

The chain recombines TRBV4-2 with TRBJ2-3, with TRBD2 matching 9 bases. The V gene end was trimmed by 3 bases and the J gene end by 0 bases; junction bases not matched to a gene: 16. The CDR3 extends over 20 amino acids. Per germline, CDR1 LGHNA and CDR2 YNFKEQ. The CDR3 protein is CASSHRLAEYAVKSTDTQYF. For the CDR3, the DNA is TGTGCCAGCAGCCATAGACTAGCGGAATATGCCGTAAAAAGCACAGATACGCAGTATTTT.

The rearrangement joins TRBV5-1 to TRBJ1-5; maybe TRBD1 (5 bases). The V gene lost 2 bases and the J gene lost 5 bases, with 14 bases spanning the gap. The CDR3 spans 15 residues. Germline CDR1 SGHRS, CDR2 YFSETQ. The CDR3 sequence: CASSLLTGDYQPQHF. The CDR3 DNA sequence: TGCGCCAGCAGCTTACTTACAGGTGACTATCAGCCCCAGCATTTT.

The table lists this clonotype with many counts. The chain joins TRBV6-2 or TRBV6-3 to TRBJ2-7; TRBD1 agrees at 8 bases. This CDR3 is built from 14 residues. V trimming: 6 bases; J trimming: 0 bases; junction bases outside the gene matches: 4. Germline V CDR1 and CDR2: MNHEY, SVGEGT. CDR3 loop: CASRTGGSSYEQYF. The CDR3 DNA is TGTGCCAGCAGAACAGGGGGAAGCTCCTACGAGCAGTACTTC.

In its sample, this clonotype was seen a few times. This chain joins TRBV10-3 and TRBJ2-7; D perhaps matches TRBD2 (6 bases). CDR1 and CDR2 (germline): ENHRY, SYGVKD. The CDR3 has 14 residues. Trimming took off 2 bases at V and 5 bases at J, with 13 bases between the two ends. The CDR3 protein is CAISEGSEGNEQYF. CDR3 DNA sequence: TGTGCCATCAGTGAGGGATCGGAGGGTAACGAGCAGTACTTC.

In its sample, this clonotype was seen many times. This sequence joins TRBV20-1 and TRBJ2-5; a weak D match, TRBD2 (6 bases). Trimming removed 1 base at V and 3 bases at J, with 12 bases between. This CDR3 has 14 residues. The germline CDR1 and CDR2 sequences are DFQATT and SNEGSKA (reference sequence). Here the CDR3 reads CSARGLDYKETQYF. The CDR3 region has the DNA TGCAGTGCTAGAGGACTAGACTATAAAGAGACCCAGTACTTC.

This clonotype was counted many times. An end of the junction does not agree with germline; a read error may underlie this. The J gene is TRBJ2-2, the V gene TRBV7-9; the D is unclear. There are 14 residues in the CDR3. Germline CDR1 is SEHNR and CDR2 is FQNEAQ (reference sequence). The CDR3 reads CASSLALGTGELFF. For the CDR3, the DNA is TGCGCCAGCAGCTTGGCCCTAGGAACCGGGGAGCTGTTTTTT.

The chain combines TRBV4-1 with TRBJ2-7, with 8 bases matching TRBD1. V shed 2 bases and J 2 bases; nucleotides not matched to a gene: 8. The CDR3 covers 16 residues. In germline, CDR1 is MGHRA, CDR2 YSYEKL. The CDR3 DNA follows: TGCGCCAGCAGCCAACCAGACCGGGACAGGACCTACGAGCAGTACTTC. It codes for CASSQPDRDRTYEQYF.

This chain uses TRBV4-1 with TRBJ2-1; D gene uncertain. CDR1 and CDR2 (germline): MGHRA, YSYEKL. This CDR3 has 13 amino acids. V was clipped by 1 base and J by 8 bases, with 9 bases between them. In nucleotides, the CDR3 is TGCGCCAGCAGCCAAGCCCCGGCTGATGAGCAGTTCTTC. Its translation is CASSQAPADEQFF.